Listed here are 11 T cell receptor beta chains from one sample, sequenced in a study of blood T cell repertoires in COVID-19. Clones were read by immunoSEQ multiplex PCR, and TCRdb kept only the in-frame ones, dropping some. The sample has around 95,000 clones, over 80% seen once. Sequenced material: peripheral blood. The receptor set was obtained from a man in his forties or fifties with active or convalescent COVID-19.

The CDR3 DNA is TGTGCCAGCAGCAGATCGGGACAGAACACTGAAGCTTTCTTT. It translates to CASSRSGQNTEAFF. This chain uses TRBV7-3 with TRBJ1-1; a possible D gene is TRBD1 (6 bases). Germline CDR1 is SGHTA and CDR2 is FQGTGA. Trimming pared 5 bases from V and 1 base from J, leaving 11 bases between. This CDR3 has 14 residues.

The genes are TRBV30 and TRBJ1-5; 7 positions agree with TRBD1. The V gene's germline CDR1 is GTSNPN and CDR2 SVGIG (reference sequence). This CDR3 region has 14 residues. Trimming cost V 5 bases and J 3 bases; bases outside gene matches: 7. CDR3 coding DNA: TGTGCCTGGGCCACAGGGGTCCCCAATCAGCCCCAGCATTTT. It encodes CAWATGVPNQPQHF.

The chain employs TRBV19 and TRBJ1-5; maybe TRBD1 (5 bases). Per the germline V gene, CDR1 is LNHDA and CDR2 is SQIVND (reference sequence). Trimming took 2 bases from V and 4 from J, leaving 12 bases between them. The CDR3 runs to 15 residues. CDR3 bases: TGTGCCAGTAGTATAACGCAGGGAGGGAATCAGCCCCAGCATTTT. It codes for CASSITQGGNQPQHF.

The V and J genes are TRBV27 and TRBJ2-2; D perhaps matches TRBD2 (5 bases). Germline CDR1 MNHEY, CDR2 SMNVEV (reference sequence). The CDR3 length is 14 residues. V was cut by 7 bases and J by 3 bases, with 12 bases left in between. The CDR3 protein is CASNHGLYTGELFF. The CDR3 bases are TGTGCCAGCAACCATGGACTTTACACCGGGGAGCTGTTTTTT.

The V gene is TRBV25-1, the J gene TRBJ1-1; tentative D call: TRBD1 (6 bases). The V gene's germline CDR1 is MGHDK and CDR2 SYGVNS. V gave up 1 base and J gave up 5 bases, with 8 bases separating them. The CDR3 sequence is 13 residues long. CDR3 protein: CASSELGGTEAFF. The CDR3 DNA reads TGTGCCAGCAGTGAATTAGGGGGTACTGAAGCTTTCTTT.

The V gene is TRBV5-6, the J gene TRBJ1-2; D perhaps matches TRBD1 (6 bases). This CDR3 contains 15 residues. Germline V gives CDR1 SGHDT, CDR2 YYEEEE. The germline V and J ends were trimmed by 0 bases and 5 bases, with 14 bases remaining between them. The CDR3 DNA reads TGTGCCAGCAGCTTGGATCCAGGGAGGGGGTATGGCTACACCTTC. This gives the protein CASSLDPGRGYGYTF. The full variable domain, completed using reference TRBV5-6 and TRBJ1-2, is DAGVTQSPTHLIKTRGQQVTLRCSPKSGHDTVSWYQQALGQGPQFIFQYYEEEERQRGNFPDRFSGHQFPNYSSELNVNALLLGDSALYLCASSLDPGRGYGYTFGSGTRLTVV.

The CDR3 DNA reads as TGCGCCAGCAGTTTCAGGGGGTCTCCTGAAGCTTTCTTT. This sequence encodes CASSFRGSPEAFF. The J gene is TRBJ1-1, the V gene TRBV4-1, with 7 bases fitting TRBD1. The CDR3 sequence is 13 residues long. Germline V CDR1 and CDR2: MGHRA, YSYEKL. With 6 bases clipped from V and 6 bases from J, the junction kept 7 bases outside the gene matches.

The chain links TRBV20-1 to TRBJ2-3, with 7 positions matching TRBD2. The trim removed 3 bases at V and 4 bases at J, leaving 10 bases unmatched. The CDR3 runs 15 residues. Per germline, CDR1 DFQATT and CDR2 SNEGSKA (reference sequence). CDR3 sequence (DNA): TGCAGTGCTAGTTTCCTAGCGGACACTCCAGATACGCAGTATTTT. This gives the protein CSASFLADTPDTQYF.

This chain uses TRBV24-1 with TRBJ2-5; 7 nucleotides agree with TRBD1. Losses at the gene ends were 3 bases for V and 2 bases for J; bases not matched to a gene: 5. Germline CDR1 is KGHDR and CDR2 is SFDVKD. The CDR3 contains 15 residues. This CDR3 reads CATSDPHRGQETQYF. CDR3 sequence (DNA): TGTGCCACCAGTGATCCACACAGGGGTCAAGAGACCCAGTACTTC.

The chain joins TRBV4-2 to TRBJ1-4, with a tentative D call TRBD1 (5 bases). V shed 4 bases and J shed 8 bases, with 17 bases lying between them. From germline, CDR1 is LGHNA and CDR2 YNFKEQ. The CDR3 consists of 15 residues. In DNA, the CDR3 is TGTGCCAGCAGCCCTCCGGGACTCGCGGTAGAAAAACTGTTTTTT. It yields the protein CASSPPGLAVEKLFF.

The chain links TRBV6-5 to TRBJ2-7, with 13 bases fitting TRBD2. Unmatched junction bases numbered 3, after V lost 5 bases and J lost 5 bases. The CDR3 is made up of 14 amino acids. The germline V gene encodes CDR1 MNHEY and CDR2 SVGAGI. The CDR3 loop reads CASSRGLAGDEQYF. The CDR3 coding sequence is TGTGCCAGCAGTCGAGGACTAGCGGGAGACGAGCAGTACTTC.